The 5 T cell receptor beta chains reported below all come from one sample, sequenced in a study of T cells after yellow fever vaccination. TCRdb called the 5' RACE reads again in MiXCR, with one record for every CDR3 protein. There are about 430,000 distinct CDR3 sequences in the sample; 18% occur only once, and 15% to 20% lies in the top ten. This sample comprised PBMCs, obtained before the yellow fever booster vaccination. These receptors were obtained from a man younger than 35 who received the YFV17D yellow fever vaccine.

This clonotype was seen a few times. The chain uses TRBV7-2 and TRBJ1-2, with D maybe TRBD1 (5 bases). V lost 3 bases, J lost 1 base, and 18 bases lay in between. Germline CDR1 and CDR2: SGHTA and FQGNSA. The length of the CDR3 is 17 residues. CDR3 amino acids: CASSFHLGQGINYGYTF. In DNA, the CDR3 is TGTGCCAGCAGCTTCCATTTAGGTCAGGGAATTAACTATGGCTACACCTTC.

This clonotype occurred a few times. CDR3 DNA sequence: TGTGCCGCCAAGCTAGGCTCCGGGGAGCTGTTTTTT. As protein: CAAKLGSGELFF. The rearrangement joins TRBV6-6 to TRBJ2-2; D is ambiguous. V was clipped by 11 bases and J by 6 bases, with 13 bases between them. The CDR3 is 12 amino acids. The germline gives CDR1 MNHNY, CDR2 SVGAGI (reference sequence).

There are a few counts of this clonotype. The chain couples TRBV6-2 or TRBV6-3 to TRBJ2-7, with 13 bases that match TRBD2. V lost 7 bases to trimming and J lost 4 bases; unmatched junction nucleotides: 10. This CDR3 has 16 residues. Germline V lookup: CDR1 MNHEY, CDR2 SVGEGT. CDR3 nucleotides: TGTGCCAGCACCTACTCGACTAGCGGGGGGAGGTACGAGCAGTACGTC. This sequence encodes CASTYSTSGGRYEQYV.

This clonotype was seen more than once but under ten times. The chain links TRBV18 to TRBJ2-4, with 10 bases that match TRBD1. Germline V CDR1 and CDR2: KGHSH, LQKENI. V was clipped by 5 bases and J by 13 bases; unmatched bases: 14. This CDR3 has 15 residues. CDR3 nucleotides: TGTGCCAGCTCATCTCCCGACAGGGGGCAGTCCCCCCAGTACTTC. This encodes CASSSPDRGQSPQYF.

This clonotype was detected only a few times. The CDR3 loop is CAIGQTAYEQYV. The CDR3 DNA reads as TGTGCCATCGGACAGACAGCCTACGAGCAGTACGTC. The V and J genes are TRBV6-6 and TRBJ2-7; possibly TRBD1 for D (6 bases). The germline V gene encodes CDR1 MNHNY and CDR2 SVGAGI (reference sequence). This CDR3 contains 12 residues. V shed 10 bases and J shed 2 bases, with 12 bases lying between them.